The next 32 T cell receptor beta chains were all read from a single sample in a study of PD-1 blockade in classical Hodgkin lymphoma. Relapse after autologous stem cell transplantation occurred in every patient, and brentuximab vedotin exposure varied. This table comes from immunoSEQ multiplex PCR, and its TCRdb copy is limited to in-frame clones, with some not included. Seen here are roughly 150,000 clones, about four fifths observed once, and the top ten hold roughly a tenth. The input for sequencing was peripheral blood mononuclear cells (PBMCs), taken before the second cycle of nivolumab. The receptors were sampled from a human donor with classical Hodgkin lymphoma.

The rearrangement uses TRBV4-3 and TRBJ2-7; 11 bases line up with TRBD2. CDR3 size: 17 residues. The V segment lost 0 bases and the J segment 4 bases; nucleotides outside the gene matches: 8. Per germline, CDR1 LGHNA and CDR2 YSLEER. Here the CDR3 reads CASSQEIRSGRVYEQYF. The CDR3 DNA reads TGCGCCAGCAGCCAAGAAATCCGTAGCGGGAGGGTATACGAGCAGTACTTC.

This clone was counted only a few times. This sequence joins TRBV6-5 and TRBJ1-1; TRBD1 is a possible D gene (5 bases). Germline V gene sequence: CDR1 MNHEY, CDR2 SVGAGI. The CDR3 covers 15 residues. With 5 bases removed from V and 4 bases from J, the gap between germline ends came to 17 bases. The CDR3 bases are TGTGCCAGCAGTCCAATCCAGGGCTCTCGCACTGAAGCTTTCTTT. This translates into CASSPIQGSRTEAFF.

The CDR3 protein is CASSAGTGSYEQYF. The DNA for the CDR3 is TGTGCCAGCAGTGCCGGGACAGGGAGCTACGAGCAGTACTTC. The V call is TRBV6-1, the J call TRBJ2-7, with 9 bases that match TRBD1. There are 14 residues in the CDR3. V was clipped by 4 bases and J by 3 bases; unmatched bases: 4. The germline V gene encodes CDR1 MNHNS and CDR2 SASEGT.

V and J are TRBV7-2 and TRBJ2-2; D gene uncertain. V was clipped by 2 bases and J by 0 bases, with 4 bases between them. In germline, CDR1 is SGHTA, CDR2 FQGNSA. This CDR3 spans 14 amino acids. CDR3 region: CASSLWTNTGELFF. Written as DNA, the CDR3 is TGTGCCAGCAGCTTATGGACGAACACCGGGGAGCTGTTTTTT. The full variable domain, with the rest looked up from reference TRBV7-2 and TRBJ2-2, is GAGVSQSPSNKVTEKGKDVELRCDPISGHTALYWYRQSLGQGLEFLIYFQGNSAPDKSGLPSDRFSAERTGGSVSTLTIQRTQQEDSAVYLCASSLWTNTGELFFGEGSRLTVL.

The V and J genes are TRBV2 and TRBJ1-5; D is perhaps TRBD1 (5 bases). CDR3 size: 13 residues. V was shortened by 5 bases and J by 6 bases, with 11 bases between the two germline ends. Germline CDR1 is SNHLY and CDR2 is FYNNEI. CDR3 protein: CASSLPGGQPQHF. The CDR3 DNA reads as TGTGCCAGCAGTCTACCGGGGGGTCAGCCCCAGCATTTT.

The DNA for the CDR3 is TGTGCCAGCAGCTTGGCGACAGGGACAGATACGCAGTATTTT. Translated, it gives CASSLATGTDTQYF. The V call is TRBV5-4, the J call TRBJ2-3, with 7 bases lining up with TRBD1. V was pared by 0 bases and J by 3 bases, with 1 base of the junction left unmatched. The CDR3 has 14 residues. From germline, CDR1 is SGHNT and CDR2 YYREEE (reference sequence).

This clone has just a few counts. The CDR3 loop reads CASSRWSPANSPLHF. CDR3 coding DNA: TGTGCCAGCAGCCGCTGGTCCCCCGCAAATTCACCCCTCCACTTT. The chain carries TRBV6-5 and TRBJ1-6, with D unclear. With 6 bases removed from V and 7 bases from J, the gap between germline ends came to 16 bases. Germline loops: CDR1 MNHEY, CDR2 SVGAGI. The CDR3 contains 15 residues.

The J gene is TRBJ1-1, the V gene TRBV29-1; D perhaps matches TRBD1 (5 bases). The germline V gene encodes CDR1 SQVTM and CDR2 ANQGSEA. The germline V and J ends were trimmed by 4 bases and 1 base, with 7 bases remaining between them. This CDR3 contains 12 residues. CDR3 nucleotide sequence: TGCAGCGTTGCAACAGGGAACACTGAAGCTTTCTTT. It translates to CSVATGNTEAFF.

This clone was detected ten times or more. As DNA, the CDR3 is TGTGCCACTTCGGCGAGGGCTGAGCAGTTCTTC. Amino acid sequence: CATSARAEQFF. The chain couples TRBV19 to TRBJ2-1; possibly TRBD2 for D (5 bases). CDR1 and CDR2 from the germline V gene are LNHDA and SQIVND (reference sequence). This CDR3 region has 11 residues. The ends were cut back, 10 bases at V and 9 bases at J, with 13 bases in the middle.

This clone is a singleton in its sample. The V gene is TRBV18, the J gene TRBJ2-7; D remains ambiguous. Looked up from germline, CDR1 is KGHSH and CDR2 is LQKENI. V was pared by 2 bases and J by 4 bases, with 9 bases between. The CDR3 length is 13 residues. This CDR3 is CASSPGVVYEQYF. The CDR3 DNA sequence: TGTGCCAGCTCACCAGGGGTGGTTTACGAGCAGTACTTC.

Only a few counts were recorded for this clone. This chain links TRBV6-5 with TRBJ1-5; no reliable D call. Trimming pared 9 bases from V and 9 bases from J, leaving 9 bases between. CDR1 MNHEY and CDR2 SVGAGI come from the germline V gene. The CDR3 loop spans 10 amino acids. This CDR3 reads CARPRGPQHF. The CDR3 DNA follows: TGTGCCAGGCCTCGGGGGCCCCAGCATTTT.

This chain uses TRBV27 with TRBJ1-1, with a possible D match to TRBD1 (5 bases). CDR3 length: 15 amino acids. Germline V CDR1 and CDR2: MNHEY, SMNVEV (reference sequence). Between the trimmed V and J ends, which lost 0 bases and 6 bases, there was a span of 14 bases. The CDR3: CASSLSIYGGSEAFF. CDR3 bases: TGTGCCAGCAGTTTATCCATCTATGGGGGGTCTGAAGCTTTCTTT.

This sequence joins TRBV5-6 and TRBJ2-3; D may be TRBD1 (6 bases). The V gene lost 2 bases and the J gene lost 2 bases, with 18 bases spanning the gap. This CDR3 region has 17 residues. In germline, CDR1 is SGHDT, CDR2 YYEEEE. The DNA for the CDR3 is TGTGCCAGCAGCTTCTTCAGGGGACGCGTTAACACAGATACGCAGTATTTT. Translating it yields CASSFFRGRVNTDTQYF.

The chain employs TRBV6-5 and TRBJ1-2; 7 bases line up with TRBD1. Germline assignment: CDR1 MNHEY and CDR2 SVGAGI. CDR3 length: 14 residues. The junction had 7 bases not matched to a gene; V was cut back by 3 bases and J by 6 bases. The CDR3 DNA sequence: TGTGCCAGCAGTTATAACCGGGACAGCGATGGCTACACCTTC. This sequence encodes CASSYNRDSDGYTF.

The chain couples TRBV18 to TRBJ1-3, with 8 bases aligning to TRBD1. The V and J ends lost 6 bases and 1 base, in that order; junction bases with no gene match: 2. The CDR3 is 14 residues long. The germline gives CDR1 KGHSH, CDR2 LQKENI. The CDR3: CASSDRVSGNTIYF. CDR3 DNA: TGTGCCAGCTCGGACAGGGTATCTGGAAACACCATATATTTT.

The chain uses TRBV28 and TRBJ1-2; 10 bases match TRBD1. V shed 3 bases and J 8 bases; nucleotides not matched to a gene: 9. This CDR3 has 15 residues. CDR1 is MDHEN, CDR2 SYDVKM, per germline. CDR3 nucleotide sequence: TGTGCCAGCAGTTTCTTCGACAGGGGGCTCGGGGGCTACACCTTC. Amino acid sequence: CASSFFDRGLGGYTF.

This clone has a handful of counts. The J gene is TRBJ1-3, the V gene TRBV6-5, with D possibly being TRBD1 (5 bases). The CDR3 spans 15 residues. The V end lost 6 bases, the J end lost 0 bases, and 12 bases lay between the germline ends. From germline, CDR1 is MNHEY and CDR2 SVGAGI. The CDR3 coding sequence is TGTGCCAGCAGGTCAGACAGATCCTCTGGAAACACCATATATTTT. Protein sequence: CASRSDRSSGNTIYF.

The chain joins TRBV9 to TRBJ1-1, with TRBD1 identical over 7 bases. V shed 8 bases and J 4 bases; nucleotides not matched to a gene: 11. The germline CDR1 and CDR2 sequences are SGDLS and YYNGEE. The CDR3 loop spans 14 amino acids. The CDR3 DNA is TGTGCCAGGTGGGGGACAGCGCGTAGCACTGAAGCTTTCTTT. Protein: CARWGTARSTEAFF.

This chain connects TRBV7-2 to TRBJ2-3, with D possibly TRBD1 on 5 matching bases. The CDR3 contains 13 residues. The V gene lost 5 bases and the J gene lost 4 bases, with 10 bases spanning the gap. CDR1 is SGHTA and CDR2 is FQGNSA in the germline V gene. The DNA of the CDR3 is TGTGCCAGCAGCATCCAGGGCTCAGATACGCAGTATTTT. As protein: CASSIQGSDTQYF.

The chain is built from TRBV10-3 and TRBJ2-5, with D uncertain. From germline, CDR1 is ENHRY and CDR2 SYGVKD. With 4 bases removed from V and 1 base from J, the gap between germline ends came to 7 bases. CDR3 length: 13 amino acids. CDR3 nucleotide sequence: TGTGCCATCAGTGGGACCCCCCAAGAGACCCAGTACTTC. Its translation: CAISGTPQETQYF.

The V gene is TRBV9, the J gene TRBJ2-2; the D gene is possibly TRBD2 (5 bases). The CDR3 is made up of 17 amino acids. Germline V lookup: CDR1 SGDLS, CDR2 YYNGEE. With 3 bases removed from V and 4 bases from J, the gap between germline ends came to 19 bases. The CDR3 bases are TGTGCCAGCAGCGACCCCTTTGGCGGCGCGGGCACCGGGGAGCTGTTTTTT. Its protein is CASSDPFGGAGTGELFF.

The chain joins TRBV7-8 to TRBJ2-3; a possible D gene is TRBD2 (6 bases). The CDR3 spans 17 residues. In germline, CDR1 is SGHVS, CDR2 FQNEAQ. V shed 2 bases and J shed 1 base, with 16 bases lying between them. The DNA for the CDR3 is TGTGCCAGCAGCTTAATGGGAGCGGGTCTGGGCACAGATACGCAGTATTTT. Encoded protein: CASSLMGAGLGTDTQYF.

Only a few counts were recorded for this clone. This rearrangement joins TRBV10-3 to TRBJ2-3, with 7 positions matching TRBD2. The J segment lost 2 bases and the V segment lost 10 bases, leaving 6 bases of the junction unmatched. The CDR3 totals 13 residues. Germline assignment: CDR1 ENHRY and CDR2 SYGVKD. The CDR3: CASNSGLTDTQYF. DNA for the CDR3: TGTGCCAGTAATAGCGGGCTCACAGATACGCAGTATTTT.

The rearrangement links TRBV30 to TRBJ1-3, with D perhaps TRBD1 (6 bases). Germline CDR1 reads GTSNPN; CDR2 reads SVGIG (reference sequence). There are 13 residues in the CDR3. V was trimmed by 8 bases and J by 10 bases, leaving 21 bases between them. The CDR3 region is CARSSWADRTIYF. Here the CDR3 DNA reads TGTGCCAGATCCTCGTGGGCCGACAGGACCATATATTTT.

This clone was detected a few times. The J gene is TRBJ1-2, the V gene TRBV4-2; no reliable D call. V was shortened by 0 bases and J by 7 bases, with 9 bases between the two germline ends. Germline V gives CDR1 LGHNA, CDR2 YNFKEQ. This CDR3 comprises 13 residues. DNA of the CDR3: TGTGCCAGCAGCCAAGAAGGGTACGGTGGCTACACCTTC. Translating gives CASSQEGYGGYTF.

This chain links TRBV6-6 with TRBJ1-1; D is ambiguous. The ends were cut back, 0 bases at V and 0 bases at J, with 8 bases in the middle. Germline V gene data show CDR1 as MNHNY and CDR2 as SVGAGI (reference sequence). The CDR3 is 15 amino acids. The CDR3: CASSYSGSLNTEAFF. The DNA of the CDR3 is TGTGCCAGCAGTTACTCGGGGAGCTTGAACACTGAAGCTTTCTTT.

V gene TRBV6-5 combines with J gene TRBJ2-5, with 7 bases identical to TRBD1. V was clipped by 10 bases and J by 3 bases; unmatched bases: 14. The CDR3 covers 15 residues. Germline V CDR1 and CDR2: MNHEY, SVGAGI. The chain's CDR3 is CAISEGASWEETQYF. The CDR3 nucleotides read TGTGCCATCTCAGAGGGGGCTAGTTGGGAAGAGACCCAGTACTTC.

This clone was recorded a few times. The V gene is TRBV7-9, the J gene TRBJ1-6, with a possible D match to TRBD1 (6 bases). Germline-derived CDR1 and CDR2 are SEHNR and FQNEAQ (reference sequence). V shed 5 bases and J shed 10 bases, with 15 bases lying between them. The CDR3 length is 14 residues. The CDR3 loop is CASSPGGGNSPLHF. DNA of the CDR3: TGTGCCAGCAGCCCGGGGGGCGGGAACTCACCCCTCCACTTT.

Concerning this clone: Distinct nucleotide sequences in the sample also encode this CDR3. The chain links TRBV18 to TRBJ1-1; D call uncertain. Germline V lookup: CDR1 KGHSH, CDR2 LQKENI. V was clipped by 2 bases and J by 0 bases, with 4 bases between them. The CDR3 consists of 13 residues. This CDR3 is CASSPDMNTEAFF. The CDR3 nucleotides are TGTGCCAGCTCACCAGATATGAACACTGAAGCTTTCTTT.

The V call is TRBV9, the J call TRBJ2-3; possibly TRBD1 or TRBD2 for D (5 bases each). CDR1 is SGDLS, CDR2 YYNGEE, per germline. The V gene lost 3 bases and the J gene lost 2 bases, with 16 bases spanning the gap. The CDR3 is 16 amino acids. The CDR3 coding sequence is TGTGCCAGCAGCGGGCGGACGGGGACCTTCACAGATACGCAGTATTTT. This codes for CASSGRTGTFTDTQYF.

V usage is TRBV19 and J usage is TRBJ2-7; 15 bases line up with TRBD2. Germline V lookup: CDR1 LNHDA, CDR2 SQIVND (reference sequence). This CDR3 is 18 amino acids long. The trim removed 5 bases at V and 1 base at J, leaving 9 bases unmatched. DNA of the CDR3: TGTGCCAGTAGTCCGGGACTAGCGGGAGGTTCTTTTTCCTACGAGCAGTACTTC. Encoded protein: CASSPGLAGGSFSYEQYF.

The table lists this clone with a count of one. This rearrangement joins TRBV10-3 to TRBJ2-6; D gene unclear. Trimming shortened V by 10 bases and J by 4 bases, and 14 bases separated the two germline ends. Germline lookup yields CDR1 ENHRY and CDR2 SYGVKD. The CDR3 loop spans 14 amino acids. The CDR3 DNA reads as TGTGCCACCCCGGACGGGTCCGGGGCCAACGTCCTGACTTTC. Translated, it gives CATPDGSGANVLTF.